The present TCR beta chain was sequenced within a study of cytomegalovirus exposure and HLA in healthy donors. Study-wide points: Presence/absence analyses assumed roughly uniform sequencing depth across donors, which may not hold.

The PCR used 60 Vbeta and 13 Jbeta primers. The data were produced by immunoSEQ multiplex PCR, yet TCRdb's version contains in-frame clones alone and is incomplete. The repertoire holds over 35,000 clones, about 47% seen once, with about 12% in the top ten. CDR3 length: 14 amino acids. V trimming: 6 bases; J trimming: 4 bases; junction bases outside the gene matches: 6. The germline V gene encodes CDR1 MDHEN and CDR2 SYDVKM. In the case of this clone: Antigen specificity is unknown.

The sample was PBMCs. The receptor comes from a human donor in good health. This chain joins TRBV28 and TRBJ1-3, with 7 positions matching TRBD1. The CDR3 nucleotides are TGTGCCAGCAGAAGGCAGGGGGAAGGAAACACCATATATTTT. Translation: CASRRQGEGNTIYF.